These 15 T cell receptor beta chains were sequenced from one sample in a study of vaccination and CD4 T cells after COVID-19. Specified treatment: approximately 11-day PBMC culture with coronavirus spike peptide pools or control peptides (ViraFEST assay). The Oncomine TCR Beta short-read assay was what sequenced the DNA obtained from cultured CD4+ T cells. TCRdb fed the PCR reads into MiXCR, producing one record per CDR3 protein. The sample lists some 15,000 distinct CDR3 sequences, around 60% occurring once. These receptors have no identified antigens. Specimen: CD4+ T cells from blood, cultured in vitro. The receptors shown here come from a human donor who had recovered from COVID-19.

This clonotype turned up a few times. The chain joins TRBV7-2 to TRBJ1-2; 8 bases match TRBD1. The CDR3 runs to 14 residues. Germline V lookup: CDR1 SGHTA, CDR2 FQGNSA. Trimming took 2 bases from V and 6 from J; bases not matched to a gene: 5. CDR3 region: CASSLQGAPDGYTF. DNA for the CDR3: TGTGCCAGCAGCTTACAGGGGGCCCCAGATGGCTACACCTTC.

This clonotype occurred a few times. This chain joins TRBV7-9 and TRBJ2-5; D is undetermined. Germline CDR1 SEHNR, CDR2 FQNEAQ (reference sequence). This CDR3 spans 12 amino acids. V shed 5 bases and J shed 1 base, with 5 bases lying between them. The CDR3 DNA reads as TGTGCCAGCAGCCCGTTCCAAGAGACCCAGTACTTC. It specifies CASSPFQETQYF.

The rearrangement links TRBV19 to TRBJ1-1; D is possibly TRBD1 (6 bases). The CDR3 sequence is 14 residues long. The V gene's germline CDR1 is LNHDA and CDR2 SQIVND (reference sequence). V lost 6 bases and J lost 5, with 16 bases in between. The CDR3 loop is CASRGGGQLTEAFF. CDR3 sequence (DNA): TGTGCCAGTAGAGGTGGGGGGCAGCTTACTGAAGCTTTCTTT.

The chain recombines TRBV19 with TRBJ1-3; D not certain. Germline CDR1 LNHDA, CDR2 SQIVND (reference sequence). The CDR3 is 16 amino acids. Deletions cut 3 bases from V and 3 bases from J, with 15 bases between. CDR3 region: CASSMPGGLGGNTIYF. In DNA, the CDR3 is TGTGCCAGTAGTATGCCGGGAGGCCTCGGTGGAAACACCATATATTTT.

The chain combines TRBV20-1 with TRBJ1-2; 7 nucleotides align to TRBD1. With 3 bases clipped from V and 4 bases from J, the junction kept 8 bases outside the gene matches. There are 14 residues in the CDR3. The germline V gene encodes CDR1 DFQATT and CDR2 SNEGSKA (reference sequence). The CDR3: CSARGSGQIYGYTF. For the CDR3, the DNA is TGCAGTGCTAGGGGGTCGGGACAGATCTATGGCTACACCTTC.

By sample fraction, this clonotype is large. The rearrangement joins TRBV28 to TRBJ1-2, with 7 bases identical to TRBD1. Unmatched junction bases numbered 17, after V lost 8 bases and J lost 8 bases. Germline V lookup: CDR1 MDHEN, CDR2 SYDVKM. The CDR3 is 15 amino acids. CDR3 in DNA: TGTGCCAGCCAGACGGGACAGAGGCTCCTTGGAGGCTACACCTTC. Its translation is CASQTGQRLLGGYTF.

The chain links TRBV20-1 to TRBJ2-3; no clear D. V was trimmed by 2 bases and J by 6 bases, leaving 18 bases between them. This CDR3 has 15 amino acids. In germline, CDR1 is DFQATT, CDR2 SNEGSKA (reference sequence). CDR3 DNA sequence: TGCAGTGCTAGAATGCTGAGGATCGGTTTGGATACGCAGTATTTT. Translation: CSARMLRIGLDTQYF.

This chain joins TRBV28 and TRBJ1-2, with 12 bases aligning to TRBD1. CDR1 is MDHEN and CDR2 is SYDVKM in the germline V gene. The CDR3 totals 17 residues. V was clipped by 1 base and J by 6 bases; unmatched bases: 9. The CDR3 DNA sequence: TGTGCCAGCAGTTTATCTGACCCGGGACAGGGGGCGGATGGCTACACCTTC. Translation gives CASSLSDPGQGADGYTF.

This rearrangement joins TRBV5-8 to TRBJ2-3, with D tentatively TRBD2 (5 bases). Trimming removed 4 bases from V and 3 bases from J, with 12 bases in between. CDR1 and CDR2 from the germline V gene are SGHTS and YDEGEE. The CDR3 has 14 amino acids. CDR3 protein: CASSRFSETDTQYF. DNA for the CDR3: TGTGCCAGCAGCCGTTTTAGCGAGACAGATACGCAGTATTTT.

The chain combines TRBV29-1 with TRBJ2-6; D is perhaps TRBD1 or TRBD2 (5 bases each). The CDR3 consists of 16 residues. The V end lost 5 bases, the J end lost 1 base, and 15 bases lay between the germline ends. Germline V gene sequence: CDR1 SQVTM, CDR2 ANQGSEA. The CDR3 loop is CSVSQGPRSGANVLTF. In nucleotides, the CDR3 is TGCAGCGTTTCTCAGGGACCGAGATCTGGGGCCAACGTCCTGACTTTC.

This rearrangement joins TRBV28 to TRBJ2-2, with D perhaps assigned TRBD1 or TRBD2 (5 bases each). Between the trimmed V and J ends, which lost 10 bases and 7 bases, there was a span of 16 bases. CDR3 size: 13 residues. The germline V gene has CDR1 MDHEN and CDR2 SYDVKM. In DNA form, the CDR3 reads TGTGCCATCGTCAAGAATGGGGGCGGGGAGCTGTTTTTT. Translated, it gives CAIVKNGGGELFF.

The gene calls are TRBV30 and TRBJ1-1, with a possible D match to TRBD1 (5 bases). Germline assignment: CDR1 GTSNPN and CDR2 SVGIG (reference sequence). The CDR3 is 14 residues long. V lost 0 bases, J lost 4 bases, and 12 bases lay in between. The CDR3 sequence is CAWSVEGFGTEAFF. CDR3 DNA: TGTGCCTGGAGTGTGGAGGGGTTTGGCACTGAAGCTTTCTTT.

The chain couples TRBV4-1 to TRBJ1-3; no definite D call. Germline loops: CDR1 MGHRA, CDR2 YSYEKL. The germline V and J ends were trimmed by 1 base and 0 bases, with 7 bases remaining between them. The CDR3 spans 15 residues. The CDR3: CASSQGHSSGNTIYF. For the CDR3, the DNA is TGCGCCAGCAGCCAAGGTCACAGCTCTGGAAACACCATATATTTT.

The gene calls are TRBV12-3 or TRBV12-4 and TRBJ1-2; D unresolved. V lost 8 bases and J 8 bases, leaving 15 bases between the germline ends. The CDR3 totals 12 residues. The CDR3 sequence is CASRPIAGGYTF. Written as DNA, the CDR3 is TGTGCCAGCCGACCTATCGCTGGCGGCTACACCTTC.

V gene TRBV5-1 combines with J gene TRBJ2-6, with D uncertain. Trimming shortened V by 2 bases and J by 0 bases, and 9 bases separated the two germline ends. This CDR3 comprises 16 residues. Germline lookup yields CDR1 SGHRS and CDR2 YFSETQ. The CDR3 protein is CASSLDELSGANVLTF. DNA for the CDR3: TGCGCCAGCAGCTTAGATGAACTCTCTGGGGCCAACGTCCTGACTTTC.